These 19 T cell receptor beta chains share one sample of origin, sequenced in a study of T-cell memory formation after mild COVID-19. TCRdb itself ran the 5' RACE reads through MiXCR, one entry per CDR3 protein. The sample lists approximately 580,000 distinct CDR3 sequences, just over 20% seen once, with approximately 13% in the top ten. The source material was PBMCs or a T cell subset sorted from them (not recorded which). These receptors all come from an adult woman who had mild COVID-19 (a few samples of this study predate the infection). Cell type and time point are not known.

CDR3 residues: CASSDSGVGMILSYTF. The DNA of the CDR3 is TGTGCCAGCAGTGACAGTGGAGTGGGCATGATATTAAGCTACACCTTC. The chain is built from TRBV6-5 and TRBJ1-2, with a weak D call TRBD1 (5 bases). V dropped 5 bases and J dropped 9 bases, with 25 bases sitting between them. The CDR3 covers 16 residues. Germline V gene sequence: CDR1 MNHEY, CDR2 SVGAGI.

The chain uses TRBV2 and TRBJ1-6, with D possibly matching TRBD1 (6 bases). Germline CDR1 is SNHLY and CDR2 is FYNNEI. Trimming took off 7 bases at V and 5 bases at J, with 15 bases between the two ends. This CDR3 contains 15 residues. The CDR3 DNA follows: TGTGCCAGCATAGTAAGGACAGCCGATAATTCACCCCTCCACTTT. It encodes CASIVRTADNSPLHF.

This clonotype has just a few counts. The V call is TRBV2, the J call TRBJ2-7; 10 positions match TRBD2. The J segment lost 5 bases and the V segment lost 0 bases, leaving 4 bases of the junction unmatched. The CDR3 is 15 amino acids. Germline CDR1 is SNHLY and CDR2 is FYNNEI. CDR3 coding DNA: TGTGCCAGCAGTGAAGCGCTAGCGGGGGCCCACGAGCAGTACTTC. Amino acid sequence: CASSEALAGAHEQYF.

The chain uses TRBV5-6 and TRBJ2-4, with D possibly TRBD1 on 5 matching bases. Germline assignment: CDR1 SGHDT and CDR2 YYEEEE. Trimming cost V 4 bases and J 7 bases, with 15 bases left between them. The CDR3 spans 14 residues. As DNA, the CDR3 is TGTGCCAGCAGCATAAGACAGCTGGTTAACATTCAGTACTTC. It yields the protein CASSIRQLVNIQYF.

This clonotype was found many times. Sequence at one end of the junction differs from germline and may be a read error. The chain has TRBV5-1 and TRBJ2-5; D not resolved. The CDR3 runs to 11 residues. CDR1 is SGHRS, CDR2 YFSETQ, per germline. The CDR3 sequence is CASSYQETQYF. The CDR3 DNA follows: TGTGCCAGCAGCTACCAAGAGACCCAGTACTTC.

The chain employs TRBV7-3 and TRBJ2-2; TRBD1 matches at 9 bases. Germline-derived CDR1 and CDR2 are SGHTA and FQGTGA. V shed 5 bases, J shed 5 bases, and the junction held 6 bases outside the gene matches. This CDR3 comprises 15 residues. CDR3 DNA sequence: TGTGCCAGCAGCCGGACAGGGGCCTGGACCGGGGAGCTGTTTTTT. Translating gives CASSRTGAWTGELFF.

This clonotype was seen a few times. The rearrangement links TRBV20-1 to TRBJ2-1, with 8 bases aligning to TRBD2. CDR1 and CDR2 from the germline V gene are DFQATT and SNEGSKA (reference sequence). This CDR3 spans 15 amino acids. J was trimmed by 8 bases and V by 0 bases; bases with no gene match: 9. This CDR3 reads CSARDPGTSVDEQFF. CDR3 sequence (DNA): TGCAGTGCTAGAGATCCCGGGACTAGTGTTGATGAGCAGTTCTTC.

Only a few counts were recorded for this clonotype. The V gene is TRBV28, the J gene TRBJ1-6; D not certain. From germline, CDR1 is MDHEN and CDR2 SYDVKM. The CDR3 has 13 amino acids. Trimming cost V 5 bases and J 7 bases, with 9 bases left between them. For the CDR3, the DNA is TGTGCCAGCAGTGCAGACGGAAATTCACCCCTCCACTTT. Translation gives CASSADGNSPLHF.

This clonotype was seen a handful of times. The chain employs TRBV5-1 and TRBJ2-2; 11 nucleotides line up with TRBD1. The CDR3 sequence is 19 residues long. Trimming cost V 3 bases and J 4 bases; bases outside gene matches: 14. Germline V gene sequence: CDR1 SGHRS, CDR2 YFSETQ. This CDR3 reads CASSSDRGLLMARTGELFF. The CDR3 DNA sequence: TGCGCCAGCAGCTCGGACAGGGGGCTATTAATGGCCCGCACCGGGGAGCTGTTTTTT.

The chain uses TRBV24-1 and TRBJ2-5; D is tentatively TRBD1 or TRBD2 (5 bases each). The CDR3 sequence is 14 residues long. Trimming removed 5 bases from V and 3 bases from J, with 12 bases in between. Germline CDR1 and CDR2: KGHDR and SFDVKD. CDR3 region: CATSGGTAEETQYF. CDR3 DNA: TGTGCCACCAGTGGGGGGACCGCAGAAGAGACCCAGTACTTC.

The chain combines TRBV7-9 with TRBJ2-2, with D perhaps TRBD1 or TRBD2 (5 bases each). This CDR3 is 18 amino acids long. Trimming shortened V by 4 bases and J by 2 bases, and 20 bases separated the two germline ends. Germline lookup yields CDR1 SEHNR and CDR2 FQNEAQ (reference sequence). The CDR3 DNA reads TGTGCCAGCAGCTCCACCAACGATGGGGGTTTAAACACCGGGGAGCTGTTTTTT. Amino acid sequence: CASSSTNDGGLNTGELFF.

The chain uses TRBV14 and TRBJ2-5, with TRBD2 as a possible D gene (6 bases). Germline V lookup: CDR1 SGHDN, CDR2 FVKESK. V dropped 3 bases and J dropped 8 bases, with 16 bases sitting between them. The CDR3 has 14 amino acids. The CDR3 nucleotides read TGTGCCAGCAGCCAGGCGGGAAGTAAAGTTACCCAGTACTTC. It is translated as CASSQAGSKVTQYF.

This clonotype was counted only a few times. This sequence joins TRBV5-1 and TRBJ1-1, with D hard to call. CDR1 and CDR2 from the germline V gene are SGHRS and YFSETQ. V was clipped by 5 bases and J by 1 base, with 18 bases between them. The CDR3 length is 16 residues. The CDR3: CASRLRGGRENTEAFF. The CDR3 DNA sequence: TGCGCCAGCAGGCTGCGAGGTGGTCGGGAGAACACTGAAGCTTTCTTT.

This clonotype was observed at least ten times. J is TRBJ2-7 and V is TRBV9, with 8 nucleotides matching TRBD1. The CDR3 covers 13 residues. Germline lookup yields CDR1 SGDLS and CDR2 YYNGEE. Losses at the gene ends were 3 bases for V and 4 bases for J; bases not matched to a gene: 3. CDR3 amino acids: CASSGQGAYEQYF. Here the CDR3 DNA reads TGTGCCAGCAGCGGGCAGGGGGCGTACGAGCAGTACTTC.

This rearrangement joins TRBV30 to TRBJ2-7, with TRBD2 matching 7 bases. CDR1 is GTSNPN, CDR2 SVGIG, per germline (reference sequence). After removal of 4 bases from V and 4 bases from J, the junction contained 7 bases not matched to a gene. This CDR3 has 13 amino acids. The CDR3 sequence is CAWNSAGRYEQYF. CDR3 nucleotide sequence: TGTGCCTGGAATTCAGCGGGAAGGTACGAGCAGTACTTC.

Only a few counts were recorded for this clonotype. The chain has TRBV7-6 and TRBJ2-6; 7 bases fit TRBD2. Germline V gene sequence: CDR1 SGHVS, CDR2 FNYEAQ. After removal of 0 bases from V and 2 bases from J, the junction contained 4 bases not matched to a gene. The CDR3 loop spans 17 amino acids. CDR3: CASSLAGGRAGANVLTF. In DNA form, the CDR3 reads TGTGCCAGCAGCTTAGCCGGAGGGAGGGCTGGGGCCAACGTCCTGACTTTC.

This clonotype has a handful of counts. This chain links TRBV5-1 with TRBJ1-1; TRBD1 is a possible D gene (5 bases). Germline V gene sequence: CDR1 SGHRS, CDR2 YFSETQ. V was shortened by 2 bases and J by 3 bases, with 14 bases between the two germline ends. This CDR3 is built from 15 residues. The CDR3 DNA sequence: TGCGCCAGCAGCTTTTTAGCAGGGTCGGACACTGAAGCTTTCTTT. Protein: CASSFLAGSDTEAFF.

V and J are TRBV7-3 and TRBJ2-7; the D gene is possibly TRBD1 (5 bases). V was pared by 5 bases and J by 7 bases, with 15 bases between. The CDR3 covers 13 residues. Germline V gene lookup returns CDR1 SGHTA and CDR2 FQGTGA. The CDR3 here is CASSANPGQEQYF. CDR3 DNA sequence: TGTGCCAGCAGCGCAAACCCCGGACAAGAGCAGTACTTC.

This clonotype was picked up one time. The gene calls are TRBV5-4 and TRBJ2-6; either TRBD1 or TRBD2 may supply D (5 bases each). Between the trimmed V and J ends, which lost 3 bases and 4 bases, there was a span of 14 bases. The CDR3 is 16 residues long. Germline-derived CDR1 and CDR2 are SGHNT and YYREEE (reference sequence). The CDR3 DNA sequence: TGTGCCAGCAGCTGGGGGTCGGGCTCCGGGGCCAACGTCCTGACTTTC. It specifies CASSWGSGSGANVLTF.